This T cell receptor beta chain is from a study of CD8+CD57+ T cells in acquired aplastic anemia. Overall study findings and caveats: CD8+ Simpson's diversity did not differ significantly between patients and controls.

As for this clonotype: Antigen: not known.

The CDR3 spans 15 residues. V dropped 0 bases and J dropped 8 bases, with 13 bases sitting between them. Germline values: CDR1 LGHDT, CDR2 YNNKEL (reference sequence). Those patients picked for sequencing had displayed CD8+CD57+ cell expansion on flow cytometry. Template material for TCR beta VDJ and CDR3 profiling consisted of genomic DNA. TCRdb ran MiXCR on the reads and lists one entry per CDR3 protein. The sample has roughly 150,000 distinct CDR3 sequences, around half seen once; the top ten hold roughly 3.5%. J is TRBJ1-4 and V is TRBV3-1, with D possibly being TRBD1 (5 bases). Sequences were obtained from sorted CD4+, CD8+, or CD8+CD57+ T cells (not recorded which) from PBMCs. The TCR sequence derives from a human donor with aplastic anemia. CDR3 nucleotide sequence: TGTGCCAGCAGCCAAGAACGGGGGGTAGAGGAAAAACTGTTTTTT. Amino acid sequence: CASSQERGVEEKLFF.